These 15 T cell receptor beta chains share one sample of origin, sequenced in a study of T-cell reconstitution after alpha-beta-depleted transplantation in children. The TCRbeta library incorporated unique molecular identifiers. TCRdb fed the PCR reads into MiXCR, producing one record per CDR3 protein. The table records 450,000 to 600,000 distinct CDR3 sequences, about 16% of them present only once. Here the sequenced sample was PBMCs from the stem cell graft donor, taken from the stem cell graft. The receptors stem from a human donor who donated a stem cell graft to a child with acute lymphoblastic leukemia.

This chain uses TRBV14 with TRBJ2-1; D might be TRBD1 or TRBD2, each matching 6 bases. V lost 1 base and J lost 6, with 19 bases in between. This CDR3 has 17 residues. Germline V gene sequence: CDR1 SGHDN, CDR2 FVKESK. The CDR3 protein is CASSQGYRDKGGNEQFF. CDR3 in DNA: TGTGCCAGCAGCCAAGGTTACAGGGACAAGGGGGGCAATGAGCAGTTCTTC. Together with reference TRBV14 and TRBJ2-1, the CDR3 gives the full variable domain: EAGVTQFPSHSVIEKGQTVTLRCDPISGHDNLYWYRRVMGKEIKFLLHFVKESKQDESGMPNNRFLAERTGGTYSTLKVQPAELEDSGVYFCASSQGYRDKGGNEQFFGPGTRLTVL.

The rearrangement joins TRBV5-1 to TRBJ2-3; 8 bases align to TRBD2. This CDR3 comprises 18 residues. CDR1 and CDR2 (germline): SGHRS, YFSETQ. V was clipped by 0 bases and J by 3 bases; unmatched bases: 12. CDR3 region: CASSLVATSGRWTDTQYF. CDR3 in DNA: TGCGCCAGCAGCTTGGTGGCAACTAGCGGAAGATGGACAGATACGCAGTATTTT.

A few counts support this clonotype. J is TRBJ2-7 and V is TRBV20-1, with 7 bases fitting TRBD1. In germline, CDR1 is DFQATT, CDR2 SNEGSKA (reference sequence). J lost 13 bases, V lost 4 bases, and 13 bases had no gene match. This CDR3 comprises 12 residues. The CDR3 DNA reads TGCAGTGCTAACGACTGGACAGGCGGTGGATACTTC. This encodes CSANDWTGGGYF.

The V gene is TRBV29-1, the J gene TRBJ2-1, with D uncertain. The V gene lost 3 bases and the J gene lost 6 bases, with 9 bases spanning the gap. The CDR3 spans 12 residues. Germline CDR1 is SQVTM and CDR2 is ANQGSEA. CDR3 protein: CSVEGDSNEQFF. Written as DNA, the CDR3 is TGCAGCGTTGAGGGCGATAGCAATGAGCAGTTCTTC.

This clonotype was seen a single time. This chain joins TRBV20-1 and TRBJ2-1, with TRBD2 identical over 14 bases. Germline CDR1 DFQATT, CDR2 SNEGSKA (reference sequence). The CDR3 spans 16 residues. The J segment lost 10 bases and the V segment lost 5 bases, leaving 13 bases of the junction unmatched. DNA of the CDR3: TGCAGTGCTCCCTCCGAGACTAGCGGGAGGGCCAGGGAGCAGTTCTTC. This gives the protein CSAPSETSGRAREQFF.

The chain combines TRBV20-1 with TRBJ1-5; D is possibly TRBD1 (6 bases). CDR3 length: 13 residues. Germline CDR1 DFQATT, CDR2 SNEGSKA (reference sequence). Trimming stripped 4 bases from V and 6 bases from J, with 13 bases between. CDR3 coding DNA: TGCAGTGCTAAGGGGGGGCCAACTCAGCCCCAGCATTTT. It codes for CSAKGGPTQPQHF.

This clonotype showed up just a few times. In nucleotides, the CDR3 is TGTGCCATCAGTGAGGATGGGGGAAGTCGATATGGCTACACCTTC. Translating it yields CAISEDGGSRYGYTF. V is TRBV10-3 and J is TRBJ1-2, with D possibly matching TRBD1 (5 bases). V was pared by 2 bases and J by 5 bases, with 15 bases between. This CDR3 is 15 amino acids long. CDR1 and CDR2 from the germline V gene are ENHRY and SYGVKD.

The chain couples TRBV27 to TRBJ2-3, with D perhaps matching TRBD2 (6 bases). The V gene lost 4 bases and the J gene lost 5 bases, with 13 bases spanning the gap. The CDR3 contains 14 residues. Germline CDR1 and CDR2: MNHEY and SMNVEV (reference sequence). CDR3 amino acids: CASSSFGGRDTQYF. CDR3 DNA sequence: TGTGCCAGCAGTTCCTTCGGAGGGAGAGATACGCAGTATTTT.

This clonotype was recorded a few times. The chain joins TRBV3-1 to TRBJ2-7, with D possibly TRBD2 on 6 matching bases. In germline, CDR1 is LGHDT, CDR2 YNNKEL (reference sequence). There are 15 residues in the CDR3. Deletions cut 4 bases from V and 3 bases from J, with 16 bases between. Written as DNA, the CDR3 is TGTGCCAGCAGCCCCGCGACCGGGAGAATCTACGAGCAGTACTTC. Its translation is CASSPATGRIYEQYF.

This clonotype was picked up a small number of times. The V gene is TRBV18, the J gene TRBJ2-7; no definite D call. The CDR3 consists of 12 residues. CDR1 and CDR2 (germline): KGHSH, LQKENI. The V gene lost 3 bases and the J gene lost 6 bases, with 9 bases spanning the gap. The CDR3 is CASSPLSGEQYF. CDR3 bases: TGTGCCAGCTCACCCCTATCAGGCGAGCAGTACTTC.

The gene calls are TRBV29-1 and TRBJ1-1, with a tentative D call TRBD1 (5 bases). The germline V gene has CDR1 SQVTM and CDR2 ANQGSEA. The CDR3 is 13 amino acids. Trimming pared 8 bases from V and 0 bases from J, leaving 13 bases between. The CDR3 DNA sequence: TGCAGCTCTGGGGCGTACATGAACACTGAAGCTTTCTTT. Its protein product is CSSGAYMNTEAFF.

This sequence joins TRBV20-1 and TRBJ2-7, with 14 nucleotides matching TRBD2. Germline trimming cut 5 bases from V and 1 base from J; bases unmatched to any gene: 10. Germline V gene data show CDR1 as DFQATT and CDR2 as SNEGSKA (reference sequence). This CDR3 region has 17 residues. The CDR3 DNA reads as TGCAGTGCTTCCGGGACTAGCGGGAGTCGTAGATCCTACGAGCAGTACTTC. Encoded protein: CSASGTSGSRRSYEQYF.

This clonotype turned up a few times. The chain carries TRBV7-2 and TRBJ2-1; 10 bases agree with TRBD2. The CDR3 is 14 amino acids. With 11 bases clipped from V and 0 bases from J, the junction kept 4 bases outside the gene matches. Germline CDR1 is SGHTA and CDR2 is FQGNSA. The CDR3 DNA is TGTGCCGGAGCGGGGGGGCTCTCCTACAATGAGCAGTTCTTC. Its translation: CAGAGGLSYNEQFF.

This clonotype was seen only a few times. DNA of the CDR3: TGTGCCAGCAACCCAGAAGGCCCCGAGCAGTTCTTC. Encoded protein: CASNPEGPEQFF. V is TRBV7-9 and J is TRBJ2-1; D is unclear. Germline loops: CDR1 SEHNR, CDR2 FQNEAQ (reference sequence). The ends were cut back, 7 bases at V and 10 bases at J, with 14 bases in the middle. The CDR3 runs 12 residues.

This chain links TRBV5-1 with TRBJ2-1; D gene ambiguous. The CDR3 has 14 residues. Germline assignment: CDR1 SGHRS and CDR2 YFSETQ. Trimming took 0 bases from V and 8 from J, leaving 12 bases between them. The CDR3 loop reads CASSLVAPPDEQFF. The CDR3 bases are TGCGCCAGCAGCTTGGTGGCCCCTCCCGATGAGCAGTTCTTC.